The 7 T cell receptor beta chains listed next were all sequenced from one sample in a study of T cell changes during pregnancy in multiple sclerosis. Here immunoSEQ multiplex PCR was the method, and the copy in TCRdb shows in-frame clones only, minus some. The sample holds tens of thousands of clones; 80% to 95% are singletons and the top ten take 1.4%. Specimen: peripheral blood, collected in the second trimester of pregnancy. The receptors come from a female donor with multiple sclerosis, enrolled in a pregnancy study.

This chain uses TRBV5-1 with TRBJ1-4; the match to TRBD1 covers 7 bases. The CDR3 is 15 residues long. V lost 4 bases to trimming and J lost 3 bases; unmatched junction nucleotides: 6. Germline V gene lookup returns CDR1 SGHRS and CDR2 YFSETQ. The CDR3 protein is CASSAGTVPNEKLFF. CDR3 nucleotide sequence: TGCGCCAGCAGCGCGGGGACAGTGCCTAATGAAAAACTGTTTTTT.

The chain has TRBV6-6 and TRBJ2-3; 15 bases agree with TRBD2. The trim removed 6 bases at V and 6 bases at J, leaving 4 bases unmatched. The germline V gene has CDR1 MNHNY and CDR2 SVGAGI (reference sequence). The CDR3 is made up of 15 amino acids. The CDR3 is CASSQGLAGGDTQYF. The CDR3 coding sequence is TGTGCCAGCAGCCAAGGACTAGCGGGAGGGGATACGCAGTATTTT.

The rearrangement joins TRBV28 to TRBJ2-7; D possibly corresponds to TRBD2 (5 bases). Germline assignment: CDR1 MDHEN and CDR2 SYDVKM. The V end lost 4 bases, the J end lost 2 bases, and 12 bases lay between the germline ends. CDR3 length: 14 residues. CDR3: CASSSALGAYEQYF. In DNA form, the CDR3 reads TGTGCCAGCAGTTCTGCCCTCGGGGCCTACGAGCAGTACTTC.

The chain employs TRBV13 and TRBJ2-1, with a possible D match to TRBD2 (5 bases). CDR3 length: 16 amino acids. CDR1 is PRHDT and CDR2 is FYEKMQ in the germline V gene (reference sequence). V was trimmed by 2 bases and J by 7 bases, leaving 18 bases between them. Here the CDR3 reads CASSLFGVLRGNEQFF. In DNA form, the CDR3 reads TGTGCCAGCAGCTTATTTGGGGTGCTCAGAGGGAATGAGCAGTTCTTC.

The chain combines TRBV11-2 with TRBJ2-1; unclear D gene. Germline CDR1 and CDR2: SGHAT and FQNNGV. CDR3 length: 12 residues. The ends were cut back, 8 bases at V and 10 bases at J, with 15 bases in the middle. CDR3 in amino acids: CASRGGRGEQFF. DNA for the CDR3: TGTGCCAGCCGCGGCGGCCGTGGGGAGCAGTTCTTC.

The gene calls are TRBV29-1 and TRBJ2-1; D gene ambiguous. V lost 6 bases and J lost 3, with 15 bases in between. Germline assignment: CDR1 SQVTM and CDR2 ANQGSEA. CDR3 length equals 14 residues. The DNA for the CDR3 is TGCAGCGTCGCGTCCCCGAACGGCTACAATGAGCAGTTCTTC. It translates to CSVASPNGYNEQFF.

This sequence joins TRBV11-1 and TRBJ2-4; 7 nucleotides align to TRBD1. Per the germline V gene, CDR1 is SGHAT and CDR2 is FQDESV (reference sequence). The CDR3 is made up of 16 amino acids. V shed 5 bases, J shed 9 bases, and the junction held 16 bases outside the gene matches. The CDR3 loop is CASSTLSPTGLGIQYF. CDR3 DNA sequence: TGTGCCAGCAGCACCTTGAGCCCGACAGGGTTGGGCATTCAGTACTTC.